This record concerns one T cell receptor beta chain sequence. As yet, its antigen is unknown. TCRdb reprocessed the reads with MiXCR, giving one entry per CDR3 protein. The repertoire consists of approximately 590,000 distinct CDR3 sequences, with under 45% occurring once and the leading ten covering 40% to 60%. With 5 bases clipped from V and 9 bases from J, the junction kept 9 bases outside the gene matches. CDR3 length equals 16 residues. The sample comes from a study of T cell repertoires in cytomegalovirus infection. Study details: Peptides in the study included HLA-C-restricted and HLA-B-restricted CMV epitopes. Whole-study results and caveats: Summed frequency of shared TCR beta families picked out CMV carriers who also had the relevant HLA. In two of eight donors, the top clonotype was HLA-C-restricted CMV-specific.

The gene calls are TRBV12-3 or TRBV12-4 and TRBJ2-1, with TRBD2 matching 14 bases. This TCR derives from a human donor in good health (CMV status not recorded). Some clones in this sample may be carry-over from other donors' samples. Sample: cultured PBMCs, taken from culture after CMV antigen stimulation. The CDR3 spells CASSLRLAGGRVEQFF. CDR3 nucleotide sequence: TGTGCCAGCAGTCTGCGACTAGCGGGGGGGCGGGTTGAGCAGTTCTTC.